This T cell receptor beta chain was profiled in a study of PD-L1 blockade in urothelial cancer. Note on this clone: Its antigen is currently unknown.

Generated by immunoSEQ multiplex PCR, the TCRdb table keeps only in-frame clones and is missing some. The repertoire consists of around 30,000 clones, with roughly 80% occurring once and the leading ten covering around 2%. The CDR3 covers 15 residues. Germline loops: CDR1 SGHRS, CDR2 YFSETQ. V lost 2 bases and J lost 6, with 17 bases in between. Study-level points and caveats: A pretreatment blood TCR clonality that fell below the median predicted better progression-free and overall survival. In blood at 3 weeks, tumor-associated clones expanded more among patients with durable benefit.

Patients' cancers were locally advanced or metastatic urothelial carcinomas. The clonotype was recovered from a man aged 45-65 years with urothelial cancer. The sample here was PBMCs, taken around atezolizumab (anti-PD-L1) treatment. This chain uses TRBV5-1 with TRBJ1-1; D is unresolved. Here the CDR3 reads CASSFEGSARAEAFF. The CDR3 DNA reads TGCGCCAGCAGCTTTGAGGGTTCTGCTCGCGCTGAAGCTTTCTTT.